The TCR beta chain under discussion was sequenced for a study of cytotoxic CD8 clonotypes in ibrutinib-treated CLL. TCRdb keeps only in-frame clones here, not all; method: immunoSEQ multiplex PCR. The sample contains approximately 280,000 clones, approximately 76% of which appear only once. Germline assignment: CDR1 SGHAT and CDR2 FQNNGV. The CDR3 has 12 residues. The ends were cut back, 6 bases at V and 10 bases at J, with 12 bases in the middle. The sequence came from a human donor with chronic lymphocytic leukemia. V usage is TRBV11-2 and J usage is TRBJ2-2, with D perhaps assigned TRBD1 or TRBD2 (5 bases each). The sequencing used PBMCs, collected at disease progression, from a patient treated with ibrutinib. CDR3 nucleotides: TGTGCCAGCAGATATCGGGGCGTGGAGCTGTTTTTT. Its translation is CASRYRGVELFF.